Listed here are 12 T cell receptor beta chains from one sample, sequenced in a study of T cell clonality in common variable immunodeficiency. Whole-study results and caveats: Fewer deletions and N-nucleotide insertions were reportedly seen in common variable immunodeficiency TCR beta sequences.

Data came from immunoSEQ multiplex PCR; TCRdb stores just in-frame clones and leaves some out. Singletons are absent from the sample, which has about 32,000 clones. Antigens of these TCRs are unknown. The source material was peripheral blood mononuclear cells. These receptors were collected from a human donor with common variable immunodeficiency.

In the case of this clone: The CDR3 end is not reached by the read, which stops 3 residues before it; the germline J gene fills it in. This sequence joins TRBV20-1 and TRBJ2-5, with 11 bases identical to TRBD2. This CDR3 region has 15 residues. Germline V gene data show CDR1 as DFQATT and CDR2 as SNEGSKA (reference sequence). V trimming: 0 bases; J trimming: 3 bases; junction bases outside the gene matches: 3. The CDR3 reads CSAREILAGEETQYF. The covered CDR3 bases are TGCAGTGCTAGAGAAATACTAGCGGGGGAAGAGACC.

This clone was counted only a few times. The read terminates 3 residues ahead of where the CDR3 ends, so the germline J gene completes it. This chain uses TRBV19 with TRBJ1-5; D is undetermined. The CDR3 sequence is 13 residues long. Germline CDR1 reads LNHDA; CDR2 reads SQIVND (reference sequence). Trimming removed 3 bases from V and 9 bases from J, with 12 bases in between. The DNA read from the CDR3 is TGTGCCAGTAGTATCCCCCCTCAAGCGCCC. Residues: CASSIPPQAP. The complete CDR3 reads CASSIPPQAPQHF.

Ten or more counts support this clone. CDR3 DNA (partial): TGCAGTGCTAGGGGGGCTCGGAGGTCAGATACG. Translating gives CSARGARRSDT. In full, the CDR3 is CSARGARRSDTQYF. The chain joins TRBV20-1 to TRBJ2-3, with D perhaps TRBD1 (6 bases). The read terminates 3 residues ahead of where the CDR3 ends, so the germline J gene completes it. Trimming pared 3 bases from V and 4 bases from J, leaving 14 bases between. This CDR3 region has 14 residues. CDR1 and CDR2 from the germline V gene are DFQATT and SNEGSKA (reference sequence).

This clone was counted between two and nine times. The sequenced fragment ends 3 residues before the CDR3 boundary, so the rest is inferred from the germline J gene. The chain uses TRBV11-2 and TRBJ2-5; TRBD2 aligns across 8 bases. CDR3 length: 14 amino acids. Germline V gene sequence: CDR1 SGHAT, CDR2 FQNNGV. V was pared by 4 bases and J by 5 bases, with 6 bases of the junction left unmatched. CDR3 sequence reads: CASSSGGGRETQYF. Incomplete CDR3 DNA: TGTGCCAGCAGCTCGGGGGGGGGCCGGGAGACC.

This clone was counted between two and nine times. The read comes to an end 3 residues before the CDR3 does, leaving the germline J gene to fill in the end. J is TRBJ2-3 and V is TRBV18; D perhaps matches TRBD2 (7 bases). The V end lost 2 bases, the J end lost 0 bases, and 18 bases lay between the germline ends. This CDR3 has 18 amino acids. Germline loops: CDR1 KGHSH, CDR2 LQKENI. CDR3 DNA (partial): TGTGCCAGCTCACCAAGGGGGGGAACAGAGGCCAGCACAGATACG. Amino acid sequence: CASSPRGGTEASTDT. The whole CDR3 sequence reads CASSPRGGTEASTDTQYF.

In its sample, this clone was seen many times. From the germline J gene comes the end of the CDR3, since the read stops 3 residues before it. The same CDR3 can be traced to other DNA sequences in this sample. J is TRBJ1-2 and V is TRBV30; D gene unclear. The length of the CDR3 is 11 residues. V lost 4 bases and J lost 7, with 10 bases in between. CDR1 GTSNPN and CDR2 SVGIG come from the germline V gene (reference sequence). CDR3 loop: CAWNLLSGYTF. CDR3 DNA, as far as it was read: TGTGCCTGGAACCTGCTATCTGGC. Looking up the rest from reference TRBV30 and TRBJ1-2 gives the full variable domain: SQTIHQWPATLVQPVGSPLSLECTVEGTSNPNLYWYRQAAGRGLQLLFYSVGIGQISSEVPQNLSASRPQDRQFILSSKKLLLSDSGFYLCAWNLLSGYTFGSGTRLTVV.

On this clone itself: The CDR3 goes on 3 residues after the read ends, and that part is filled in from the germline J gene. The chain combines TRBV19 with TRBJ1-6, with TRBD1 identical over 8 bases. The V gene end was trimmed by 7 bases and the J gene end by 7 bases; junction bases not matched to a gene: 9. Germline V gene lookup returns CDR1 LNHDA and CDR2 SQIVND (reference sequence). The CDR3 consists of 15 residues. CDR3 DNA (partial): TGTGCCAGTACCATGCAGGGGGCTCTGAATTCACCC. Its protein product is CASTMQGALNSP. The entire CDR3 sequence reads CASTMQGALNSPLHF. Drawing the rest from reference TRBV19 and TRBJ1-6, the complete variable domain is DGGITQSPKYLFRKEGQNVTLSCEQNLNHDAMYWYRQDPGQGLRLIYYSQIVNDFQKGDIAEGYSVSREKKESFPLTVTSAQKNPTAFYLCASTMQGALNSPLHFGNGTRLTVT.

The table lists this clone with a few counts. The read ends 3 residues before the CDR3 terminus; that terminus is restored from the germline J gene. The chain combines TRBV20-1 with TRBJ1-6; D gene uncertain. The CDR3 spans 14 residues. Trimming took 0 bases from V and 7 from J, leaving 10 bases between them. Germline CDR1 DFQATT, CDR2 SNEGSKA (reference sequence). The CDR3 bases that were read are TGCAGTGCTAGAGATCTCCAGGCAAATTCACCC. This encodes CSARDLQANSP. The whole CDR3 reads CSARDLQANSPLHF.

Concerning this clone itself: The read terminates 3 residues before the CDR3 end, so the remaining end is supplied by the germline J gene. The rearrangement links TRBV11-2 to TRBJ2-7; 9 nucleotides agree with TRBD1. Losses at the gene ends were 4 bases for V and 6 bases for J; bases not matched to a gene: 7. CDR1 is SGHAT, CDR2 FQNNGV, per germline. The CDR3 has 14 residues. The CDR3 protein is CASSSGTGLSEQYF. CDR3 DNA (partial): TGTGCCAGCAGCTCCGGGACAGGGCTCTCCGAG.

This clone was recorded at least ten times. Sequencing ends 3 residues short of the CDR3 end; the germline J gene provides the rest. The rearrangement joins TRBV20-1 to TRBJ2-7; 7 bases fit TRBD1. Per the germline V gene, CDR1 is DFQATT and CDR2 is SNEGSKA (reference sequence). This CDR3 region has 13 residues. The junction had 8 bases not matched to a gene; V was cut back by 3 bases and J by 6 bases. This chain's CDR3 is CSARTGPPGEQYF. The sequenced CDR3 bases are TGCAGTGCTAGGACAGGGCCTCCAGGCGAG.

This clone was recorded many times. Coverage ceases 3 residues before the CDR3 finishes, and the germline J gene fills in the end. The chain is built from TRBV19 and TRBJ2-3; 8 bases map to TRBD2. The J segment lost 0 bases and the V segment lost 8 bases, leaving 4 bases of the junction unmatched. This CDR3 has 14 residues. Germline V gives CDR1 LNHDA, CDR2 SQIVND (reference sequence). The CDR3 is CASALAGSTDTQYF. Partial CDR3 DNA: TGTGCCAGTGCGTTAGCGGGGAGCACAGATACG. Variable domain in full (rest from reference TRBV19 and TRBJ2-3): DGGITQSPKYLFRKEGQNVTLSCEQNLNHDAMYWYRQDPGQGLRLIYYSQIVNDFQKGDIAEGYSVSREKKESFPLTVTSAQKNPTAFYLCASALAGSTDTQYFGPGTRLTVL.

This clone occurred a few times. The CDR3 end falls 3 residues outside the read, so it is completed with the germline J gene. The chain uses TRBV19 and TRBJ1-2; D is unclear. Trimming stripped 5 bases from V and 7 bases from J, with 14 bases between. From germline, CDR1 is LNHDA and CDR2 SQIVND (reference sequence). The CDR3 length is 13 residues. The DNA read from the CDR3 is TGTGCCAGTAGTGTTACCGAGACTGCTGGC. As protein: CASSVTETAG. The whole CDR3 protein is CASSVTETAGYTF.